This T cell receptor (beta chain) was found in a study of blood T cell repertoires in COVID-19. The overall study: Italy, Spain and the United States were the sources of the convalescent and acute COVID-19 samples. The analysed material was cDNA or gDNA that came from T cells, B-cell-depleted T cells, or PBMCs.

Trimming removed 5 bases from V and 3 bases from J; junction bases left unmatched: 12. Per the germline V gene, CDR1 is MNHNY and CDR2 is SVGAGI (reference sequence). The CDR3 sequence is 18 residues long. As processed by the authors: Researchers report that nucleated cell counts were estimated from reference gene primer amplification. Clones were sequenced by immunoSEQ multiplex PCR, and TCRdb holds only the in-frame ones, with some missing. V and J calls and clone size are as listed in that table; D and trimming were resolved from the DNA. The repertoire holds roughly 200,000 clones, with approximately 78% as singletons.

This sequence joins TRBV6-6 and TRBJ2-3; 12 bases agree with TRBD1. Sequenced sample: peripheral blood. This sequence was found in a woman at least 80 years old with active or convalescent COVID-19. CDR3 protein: CASSRWDRGPIVTDTQYF. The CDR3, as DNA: TGTGCCAGCAGTCGCTGGGACAGGGGGCCGATAGTTACAGATACGCAGTATTTT.